This T cell receptor beta chain emerged from a study of CD8 T cells in ankylosing spondylitis. The CDR3 contains 15 residues. Between the trimmed V and J ends, which lost 0 bases and 0 bases, there was a span of 9 bases. The germline CDR1 and CDR2 sequences are MGHRA and YSYEKL. A quantitative 5'-RACE method, one with molecular barcodes, was used to make TCR beta libraries. TCRdb reprocessed the 5' RACE reads with MiXCR, giving one entry per CDR3 protein. The sample lists 190,000 or so distinct CDR3 sequences; roughly 12% were seen once. Study conclusions and caveats: Earlier authors reported some of these motif variants in reactive arthritis synovial fluid and blood. Matched synovial fluid from ankylosing spondylitis patients was reported to be enriched for disease-linked clones. Made up of about eight highly homologous variants, a TCR beta motif appeared characteristic of ankylosing spondylitis blood.

Comment on this clonotype: The antigen is unknown.

The specimen was blood, either unsorted or a sorted T cell fraction (not recorded which). This clonotype was sampled from a male donor with ankylosing spondylitis or in good health (not recorded which). The chain uses TRBV4-1 and TRBJ2-7; D remains ambiguous. The CDR3 nucleotides read TGCGCCAGCAGCCAAGAGAACTGGGCCTCCTACGAGCAGTACTTC. It translates to CASSQENWASYEQYF.